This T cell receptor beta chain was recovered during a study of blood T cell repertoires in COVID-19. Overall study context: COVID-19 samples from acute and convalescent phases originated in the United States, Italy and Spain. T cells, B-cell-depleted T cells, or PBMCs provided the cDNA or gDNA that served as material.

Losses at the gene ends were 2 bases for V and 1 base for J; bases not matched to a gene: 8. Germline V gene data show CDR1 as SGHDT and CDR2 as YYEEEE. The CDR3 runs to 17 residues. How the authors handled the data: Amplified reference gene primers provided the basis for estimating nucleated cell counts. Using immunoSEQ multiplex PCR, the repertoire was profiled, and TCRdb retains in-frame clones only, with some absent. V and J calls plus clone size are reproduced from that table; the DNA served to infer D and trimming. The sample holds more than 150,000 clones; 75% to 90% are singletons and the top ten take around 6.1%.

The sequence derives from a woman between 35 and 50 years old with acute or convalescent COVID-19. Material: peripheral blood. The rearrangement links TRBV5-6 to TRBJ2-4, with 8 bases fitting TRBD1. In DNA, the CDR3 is TGTGCCAGCAGCTTCTCGTCAGGGGGCTTGGCCAAAAACATTCAGTACTTC. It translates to CASSFSSGGLAKNIQYF.